What follows describes a single TCR beta chain. This entry belongs to a study of blood T cell repertoires in COVID-19. Study-wide context: Collection of acute and convalescent COVID-19 samples took place in the United States, Italy and Spain.

Under the authors' procedure: Quantification of nucleated cells was approximated via reference gene primer amplification. Some clones are missing from TCRdb's copy, which holds only in-frame ones; the method was immunoSEQ multiplex PCR. Clonal size and the V and J genes are those of that table, whereas D and trimming came from the DNA. The repertoire holds 250,000 to 350,000 clones, with approximately 89% as singletons. The CDR3 consists of 13 residues. The V gene lost 5 bases and the J gene lost 2 bases, with 9 bases spanning the gap. In germline, CDR1 is LGHDT, CDR2 YNNKEL (reference sequence). The sample comprised peripheral blood. This TCR came from a woman aged 60-70 years with acute or convalescent COVID-19. The V and J genes are TRBV3-1 (or the pseudogene TRBV3-2) and TRBJ2-5, with a tentative D call TRBD2 (5 bases). CDR3 sequence (DNA): TGTGCCAGCAGCAGACCGGGACAAGAGACCCAGTACTTC. Its translation: CASSRPGQETQYF.